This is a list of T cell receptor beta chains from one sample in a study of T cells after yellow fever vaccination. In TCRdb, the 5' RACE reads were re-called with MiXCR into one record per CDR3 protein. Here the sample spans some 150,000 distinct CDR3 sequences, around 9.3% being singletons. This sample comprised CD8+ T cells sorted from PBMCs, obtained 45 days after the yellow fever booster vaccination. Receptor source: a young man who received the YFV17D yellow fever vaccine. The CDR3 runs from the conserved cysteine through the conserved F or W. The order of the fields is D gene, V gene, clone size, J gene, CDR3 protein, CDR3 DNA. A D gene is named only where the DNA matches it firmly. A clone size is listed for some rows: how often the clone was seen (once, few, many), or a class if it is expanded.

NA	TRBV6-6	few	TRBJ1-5	CASSNRVQPQHF	TGTGCCAGCAGTAACAGGGTTCAGCCCCAGCATTTT
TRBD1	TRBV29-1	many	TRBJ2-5	CSVRQGVAETQYF	TGCAGCGTCAGGCAGGGGGTGGCAGAGACCCAGTACTTC
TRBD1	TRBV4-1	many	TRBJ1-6	CASRTQTGGRSPLHF	TGCGCCAGCAGAACACAGACAGGGGGCCGGTCACCCCTCCACTTT
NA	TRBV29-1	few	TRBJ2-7	CSVVGHYSYEQYF	TGCAGCGTTGTTGGACACTATTCCTACGAGCAGTACTTC
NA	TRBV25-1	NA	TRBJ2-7	CASSEYYEQYF	TGTGCCAGCAGTGAATATTACGAGCAGTACTTC
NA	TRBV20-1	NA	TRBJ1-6	CSARAPLWASSYNSPLHF	TGCAGTGCTAGAGCCCCTCTATGGGCGAGCTCCTATAATTCACCCCTCCACTTT
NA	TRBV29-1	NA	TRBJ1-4	CSVRLGSRSANEKLFF	TGCAGCGTTCGGCTTGGCTCCAGGTCGGCTAATGAAAAACTGTTTTTT
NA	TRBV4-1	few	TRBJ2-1	CASSQDQGEQFF	TGCGCCAGCAGCCAAGATCAGGGTGAGCAGTTCTTC
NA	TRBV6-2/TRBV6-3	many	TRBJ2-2	CASSYSPGENGELFF	TGTGCCAGCAGTTACTCACCGGGAGAGAACGGGGAGCTGTTTTTT
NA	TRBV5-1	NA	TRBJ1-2	CASSLAGKISDYTF	TGCGCCAGCAGCTTGGCAGGCAAAATCTCTGACTACACCTTC
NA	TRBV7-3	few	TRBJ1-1	CASSHGLGTEAFF	TGTGCCAGCAGCCACGGATTAGGCACTGAAGCTTTCTTT
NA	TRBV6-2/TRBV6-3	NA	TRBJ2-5	CASSYSGVLETQYF	TGTGCCAGCAGTTACTCGGGGGTTCTGGAGACCCAGTACTTC
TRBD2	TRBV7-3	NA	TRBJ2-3	CASSPKLAGGIDTQYF	TGTGCCAGCAGCCCGAAGCTAGCGGGGGGGATAGATACGCAGTATTTT
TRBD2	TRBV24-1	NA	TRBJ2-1	CATSDLAGNNEQFF	TGTGCCACCAGTGATCTAGCGGGGAACAATGAGCAGTTCTTC
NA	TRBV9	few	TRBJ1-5	CASSVDENQPQHF	TGTGCCAGCAGCGTAGACGAGAATCAGCCCCAGCATTTT
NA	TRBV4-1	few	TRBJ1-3	CASSQEFGVGNTIYF	TGCGCCAGCAGCCAAGAATTCGGGGTTGGAAACACCATATATTTT
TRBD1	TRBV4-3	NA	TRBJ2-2	CASSQGQGTGELFF	TGCGCCAGCAGCCAGGGACAGGGCACCGGGGAGCTGTTTTTT
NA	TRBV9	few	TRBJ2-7	CASGGGSFGEQYF	TGTGCCAGCGGTGGGGGCTCCTTTGGCGAGCAGTACTTC
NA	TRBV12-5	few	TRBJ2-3	CASAPPGAGGTDTQYF	TGTGCTAGTGCCCCCCCCGGCGCAGGGGGCACAGATACGCAGTATTTT
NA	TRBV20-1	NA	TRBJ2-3	CSAPPQAKDTQYF	TGCAGTGCTCCCCCTCAGGCTAAAGATACGCAGTATTTT
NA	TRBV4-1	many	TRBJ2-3	CASSQGDRPTSTDTQYF	TGCGCCAGCAGCCAAGGCGACAGGCCGACTAGCACAGATACGCAGTATTTT
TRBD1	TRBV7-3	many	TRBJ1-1	CASSSTGVNTEAFF	TGTGCCAGCAGCTCAACAGGGGTGAACACTGAAGCTTTCTTT
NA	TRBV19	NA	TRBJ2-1	CASSMGPNEQFF	TGTGCCAGTAGTATGGGTCCGAATGAGCAGTTCTTC
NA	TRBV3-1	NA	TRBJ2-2	CASSQDLRAAGELFF	TGTGCCAGCAGCCAAGATCTAAGAGCGGCCGGGGAGCTGTTTTTT
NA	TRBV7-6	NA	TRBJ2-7	CASSYRAASYTGEQYF	TGTGCCAGCAGCTATAGGGCGGCATCCTATACGGGGGAGCAGTACTTC
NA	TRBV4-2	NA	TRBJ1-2	CASSQESRGVGYGYTF	TGTGCCAGCAGCCAAGAGAGCAGGGGAGTCGGCTATGGCTACACCTTC
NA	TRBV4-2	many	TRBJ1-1	CASSQESVMTYLNTEAFF	TGTGCCAGCAGCCAAGAGTCTGTTATGACCTACTTGAACACTGAAGCTTTCTTT
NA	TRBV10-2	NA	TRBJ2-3	CASSEPADTQYF	TGCGCCAGCAGTGAACCGGCAGATACGCAGTATTTT
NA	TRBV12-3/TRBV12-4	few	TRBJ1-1	CAIRKDTEAFF	TGTGCCATCCGAAAGGACACTGAAGCTTTCTTT
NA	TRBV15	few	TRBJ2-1	CATSRDWPNEQFF	TGTGCCACCAGCAGAGATTGGCCCAACGAGCAGTTCTTC
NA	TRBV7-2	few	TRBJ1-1	CASSLVPEGSNTEAFF	TGTGCCAGCAGCTTAGTCCCGGAGGGATCGAACACTGAAGCTTTCTTT